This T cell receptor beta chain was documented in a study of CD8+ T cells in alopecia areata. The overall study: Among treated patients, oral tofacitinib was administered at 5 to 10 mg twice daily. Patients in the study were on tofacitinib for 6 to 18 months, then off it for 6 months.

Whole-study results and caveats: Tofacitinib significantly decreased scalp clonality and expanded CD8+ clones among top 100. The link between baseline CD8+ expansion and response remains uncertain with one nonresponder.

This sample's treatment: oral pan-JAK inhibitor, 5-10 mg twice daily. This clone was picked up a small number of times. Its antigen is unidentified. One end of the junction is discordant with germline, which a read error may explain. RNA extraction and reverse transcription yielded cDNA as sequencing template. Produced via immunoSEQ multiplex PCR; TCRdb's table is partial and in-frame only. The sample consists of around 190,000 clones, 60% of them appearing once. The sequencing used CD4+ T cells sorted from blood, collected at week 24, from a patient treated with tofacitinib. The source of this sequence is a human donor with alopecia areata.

Here the CDR3 DNA reads TGTGCCAGCAGTTCCTGGGGGCGCTCCGTGGGTCCGAATTTC. Translated: CASSSWGRSVGPNF. This chain links TRBV28 with TRBJ2-7; perhaps TRBD1 as D (6 bases). This CDR3 is built from 14 residues. The germline V gene has CDR1 MDHEN and CDR2 SYDVKM.